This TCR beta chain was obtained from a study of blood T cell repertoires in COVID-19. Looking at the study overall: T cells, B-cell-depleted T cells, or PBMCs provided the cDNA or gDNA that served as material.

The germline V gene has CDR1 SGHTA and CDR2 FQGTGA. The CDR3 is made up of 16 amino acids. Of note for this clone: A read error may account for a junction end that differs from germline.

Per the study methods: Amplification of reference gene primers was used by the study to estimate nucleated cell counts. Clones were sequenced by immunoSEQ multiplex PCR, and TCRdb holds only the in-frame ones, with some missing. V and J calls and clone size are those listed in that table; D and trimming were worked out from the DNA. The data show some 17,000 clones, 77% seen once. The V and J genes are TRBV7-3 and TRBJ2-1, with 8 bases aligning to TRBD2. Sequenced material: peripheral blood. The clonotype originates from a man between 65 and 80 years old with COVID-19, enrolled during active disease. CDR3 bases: TGTGCCAGCAGCCTAACCCCGGCAGCGGGGGTTGTTGAGCAGTTCTTC. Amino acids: CASSLTPAAGVVEQFF.